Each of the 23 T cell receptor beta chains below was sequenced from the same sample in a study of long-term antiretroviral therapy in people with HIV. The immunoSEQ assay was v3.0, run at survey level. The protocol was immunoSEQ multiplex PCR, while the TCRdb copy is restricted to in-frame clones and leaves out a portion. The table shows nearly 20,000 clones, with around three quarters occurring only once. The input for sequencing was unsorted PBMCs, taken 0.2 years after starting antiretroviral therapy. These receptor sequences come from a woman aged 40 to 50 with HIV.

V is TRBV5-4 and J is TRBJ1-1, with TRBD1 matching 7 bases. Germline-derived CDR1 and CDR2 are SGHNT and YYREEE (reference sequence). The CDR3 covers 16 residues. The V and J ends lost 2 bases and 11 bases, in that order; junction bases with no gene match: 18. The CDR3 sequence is CASSLRQGSKQSGAFF. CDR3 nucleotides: TGTGCCAGCAGCTTACGACAGGGTAGTAAACAAAGTGGGGCTTTCTTT.

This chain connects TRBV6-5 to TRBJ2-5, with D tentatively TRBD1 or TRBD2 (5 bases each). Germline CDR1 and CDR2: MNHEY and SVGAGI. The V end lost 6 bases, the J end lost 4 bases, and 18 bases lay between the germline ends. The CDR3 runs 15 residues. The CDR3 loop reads CASRESGTWGETQYF. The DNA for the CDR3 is TGTGCCAGCAGAGAATCCGGGACCTGGGGAGAGACCCAGTACTTC.

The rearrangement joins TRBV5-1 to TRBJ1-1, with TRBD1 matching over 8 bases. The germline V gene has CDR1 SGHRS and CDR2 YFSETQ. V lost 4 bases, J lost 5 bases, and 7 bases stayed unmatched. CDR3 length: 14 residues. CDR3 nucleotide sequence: TGCGCCAGCAGCCCTGAGACAGGGGTGACTGAAGCTTTCTTT. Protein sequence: CASSPETGVTEAFF.

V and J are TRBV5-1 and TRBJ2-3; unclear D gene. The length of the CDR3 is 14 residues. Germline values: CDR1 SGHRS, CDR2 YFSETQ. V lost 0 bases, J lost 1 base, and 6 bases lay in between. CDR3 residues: CASSLGSGTDTQYF. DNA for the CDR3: TGCGCCAGCAGCTTGGGTAGTGGCACAGATACGCAGTATTTT. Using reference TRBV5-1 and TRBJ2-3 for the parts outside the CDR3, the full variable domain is KAGVTQTPRYLIKTRGQQVTLSCSPISGHRSVSWYQQTPGQGLQFLFEYFSETQRNKGNFPGRFSGRQFSNSRSEMNVSTLELGDSALYLCASSLGSGTDTQYFGPGTRLTVL.

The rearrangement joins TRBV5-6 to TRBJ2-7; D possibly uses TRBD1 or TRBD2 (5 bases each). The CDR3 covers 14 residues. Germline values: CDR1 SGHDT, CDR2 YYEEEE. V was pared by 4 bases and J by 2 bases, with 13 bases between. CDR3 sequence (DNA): TGTGCCAGCAGCCCACCGGGACCCACCTACGAGCAGTACTTC. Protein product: CASSPPGPTYEQYF.

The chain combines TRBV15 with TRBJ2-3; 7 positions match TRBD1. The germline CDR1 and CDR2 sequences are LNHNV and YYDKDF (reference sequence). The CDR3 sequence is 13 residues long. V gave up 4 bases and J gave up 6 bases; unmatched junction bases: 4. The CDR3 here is CATSNRGSDTQYF. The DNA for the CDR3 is TGTGCCACCAGCAACAGGGGATCCGATACGCAGTATTTT.

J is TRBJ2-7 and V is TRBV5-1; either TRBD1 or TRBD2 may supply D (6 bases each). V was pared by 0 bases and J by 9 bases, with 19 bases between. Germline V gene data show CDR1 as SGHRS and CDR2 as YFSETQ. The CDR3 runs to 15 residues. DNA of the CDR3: TGCGCCAGCAGCTTGGACTCCATGGGGGGCACTGGGCAGTACTTC. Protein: CASSLDSMGGTGQYF.

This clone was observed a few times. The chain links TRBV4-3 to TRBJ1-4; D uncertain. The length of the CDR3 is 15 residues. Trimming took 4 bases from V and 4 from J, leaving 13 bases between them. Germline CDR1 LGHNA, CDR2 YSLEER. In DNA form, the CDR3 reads TGCGCCAGCAGCCCAGACCGAGTCCTTAATGAAAAACTGTTTTTT. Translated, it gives CASSPDRVLNEKLFF.

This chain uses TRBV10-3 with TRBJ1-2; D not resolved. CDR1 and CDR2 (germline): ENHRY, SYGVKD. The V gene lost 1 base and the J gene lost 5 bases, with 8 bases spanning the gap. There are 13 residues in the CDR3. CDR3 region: CAISELEGYGYTF. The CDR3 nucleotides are TGTGCCATCAGTGAGTTAGAAGGGTATGGCTACACCTTC.

The CDR3: CASSLSTSNEAFF. CDR3 DNA sequence: TGTGCCAGCAGCTTGAGCACCTCCAATGAAGCTTTCTTT. This chain links TRBV5-5 with TRBJ1-1; D remains ambiguous. Per the germline V gene, CDR1 is SGHKS and CDR2 is YYEKEE (reference sequence). This CDR3 has 13 residues. Trimming pared 1 base from V and 7 bases from J, leaving 11 bases between.

CDR3 region: CASSLASSGEDEKLFF. Written as DNA, the CDR3 is TGTGCCAGCAGCTTAGCGTCATCGGGGGAGGATGAAAAACTGTTTTTT. The J gene is TRBJ1-4, the V gene TRBV7-6, with D possibly matching TRBD1 (5 bases). This CDR3 spans 16 amino acids. Per the germline V gene, CDR1 is SGHVS and CDR2 is FNYEAQ. V lost 0 bases and J 6 bases, leaving 14 bases between the germline ends.

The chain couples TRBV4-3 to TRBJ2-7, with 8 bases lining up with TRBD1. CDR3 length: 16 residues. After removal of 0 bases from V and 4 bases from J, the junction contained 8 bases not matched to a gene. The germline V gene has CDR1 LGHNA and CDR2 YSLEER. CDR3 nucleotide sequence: TGCGCCAGCAGCCAAGATCCGACAGGGGTTGGGTACGAGCAGTACTTC. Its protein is CASSQDPTGVGYEQYF.

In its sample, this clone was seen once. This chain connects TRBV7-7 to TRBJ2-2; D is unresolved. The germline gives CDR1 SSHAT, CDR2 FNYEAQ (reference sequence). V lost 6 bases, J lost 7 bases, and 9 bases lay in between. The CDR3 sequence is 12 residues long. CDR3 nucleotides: TGTGCCAGCAGGTTCCCCAACGGGGAGCTGTTTTTT. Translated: CASRFPNGELFF.

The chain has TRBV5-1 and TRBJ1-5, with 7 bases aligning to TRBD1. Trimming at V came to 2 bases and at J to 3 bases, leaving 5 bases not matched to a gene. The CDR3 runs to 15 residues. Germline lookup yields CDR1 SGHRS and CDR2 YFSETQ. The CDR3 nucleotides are TGCGCCAGCAGCTTAGGGGGCCAAAACAATCAGCCCCAGCATTTT. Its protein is CASSLGGQNNQPQHF.

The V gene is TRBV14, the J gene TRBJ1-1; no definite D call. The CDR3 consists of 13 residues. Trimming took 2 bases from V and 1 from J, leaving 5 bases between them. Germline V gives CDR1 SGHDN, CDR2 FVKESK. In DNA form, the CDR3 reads TGTGCCAGCAGCCAACAATGGAACACTGAAGCTTTCTTT. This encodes CASSQQWNTEAFF.

CDR3 protein: CASRKTDTQYF. In DNA form, the CDR3 reads TGTGCCAGTAGAAAGACTGATACGCAGTATTTT. The V gene is TRBV19, the J gene TRBJ2-3; D gene unclear. Germline V gene sequence: CDR1 LNHDA, CDR2 SQIVND (reference sequence). Trimming removed 6 bases from V and 6 bases from J, with 7 bases in between. CDR3 length: 11 residues.

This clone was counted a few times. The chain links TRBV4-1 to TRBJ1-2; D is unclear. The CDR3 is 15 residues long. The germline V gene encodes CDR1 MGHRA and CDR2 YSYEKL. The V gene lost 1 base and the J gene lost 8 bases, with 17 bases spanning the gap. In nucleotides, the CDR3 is TGCGCCAGCAGCCAAGTTCCGGCGGGTTCGGACGGCTACACCTTC. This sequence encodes CASSQVPAGSDGYTF.

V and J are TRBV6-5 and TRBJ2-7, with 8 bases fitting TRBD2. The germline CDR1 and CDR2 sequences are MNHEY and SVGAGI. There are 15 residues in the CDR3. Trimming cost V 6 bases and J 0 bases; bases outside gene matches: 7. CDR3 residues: CASRGSGTSSYEQYF. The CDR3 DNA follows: TGTGCCAGCAGGGGCAGTGGGACTAGCTCCTACGAGCAGTACTTC.

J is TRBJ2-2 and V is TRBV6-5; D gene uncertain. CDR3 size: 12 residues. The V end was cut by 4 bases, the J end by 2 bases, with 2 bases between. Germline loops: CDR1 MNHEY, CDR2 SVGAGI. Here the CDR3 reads CASSSNTGELFF. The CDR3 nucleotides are TGTGCCAGCAGTTCCAACACCGGGGAGCTGTTTTTT.

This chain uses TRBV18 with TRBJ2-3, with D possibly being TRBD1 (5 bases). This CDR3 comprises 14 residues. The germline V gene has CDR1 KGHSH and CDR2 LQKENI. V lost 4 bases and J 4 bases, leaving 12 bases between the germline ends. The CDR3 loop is CASSHMDKADTQYF. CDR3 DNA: TGTGCCAGCTCACACATGGACAAGGCAGATACGCAGTATTTT.

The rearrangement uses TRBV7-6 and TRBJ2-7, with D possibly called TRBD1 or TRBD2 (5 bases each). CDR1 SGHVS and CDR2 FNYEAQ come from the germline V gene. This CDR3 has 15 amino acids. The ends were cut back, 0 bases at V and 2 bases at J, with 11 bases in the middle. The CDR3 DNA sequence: TGTGCCAGCAGCTTAGCTCCGGGGACCGCCTACGAGCAGTACTTC. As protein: CASSLAPGTAYEQYF.

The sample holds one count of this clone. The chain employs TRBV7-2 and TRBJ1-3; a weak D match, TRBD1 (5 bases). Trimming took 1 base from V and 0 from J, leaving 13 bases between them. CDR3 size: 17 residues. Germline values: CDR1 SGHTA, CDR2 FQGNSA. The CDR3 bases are TGTGCCAGCAGCTTAGTGGGGGGGTTCAGCTCTGGAAACACCATATATTTT. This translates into CASSLVGGFSSGNTIYF.

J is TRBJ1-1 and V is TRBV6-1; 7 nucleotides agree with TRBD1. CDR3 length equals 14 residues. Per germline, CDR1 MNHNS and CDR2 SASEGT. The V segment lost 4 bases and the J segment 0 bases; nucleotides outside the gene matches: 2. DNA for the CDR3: TGTGCCAGCAGTGTGGACAGGCTGAACACTGAAGCTTTCTTT. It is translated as CASSVDRLNTEAFF.